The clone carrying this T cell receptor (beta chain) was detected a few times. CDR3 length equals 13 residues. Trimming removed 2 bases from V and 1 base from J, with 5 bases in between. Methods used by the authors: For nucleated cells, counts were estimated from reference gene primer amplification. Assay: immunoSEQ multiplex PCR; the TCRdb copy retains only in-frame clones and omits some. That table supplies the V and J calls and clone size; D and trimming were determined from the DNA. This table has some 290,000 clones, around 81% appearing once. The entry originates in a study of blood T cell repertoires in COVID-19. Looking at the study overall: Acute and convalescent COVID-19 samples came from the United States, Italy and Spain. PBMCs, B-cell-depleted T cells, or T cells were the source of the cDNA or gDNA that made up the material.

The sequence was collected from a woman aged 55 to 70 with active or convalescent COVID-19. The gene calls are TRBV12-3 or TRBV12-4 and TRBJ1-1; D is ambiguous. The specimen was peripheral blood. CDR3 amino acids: CASSLSQNTEAFF. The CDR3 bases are TGTGCCAGCAGTTTAAGCCAGAACACTGAAGCTTTCTTT.